This section outlines one T cell receptor (beta chain) sequence together with its context. Its antigen target is currently unknown. It has no much larger one-base neighbor in the sample; base qualities were not kept. TCRbeta CDR3 regions were amplified from genomic DNA by means of the immunoSEQ Assay, a bias-controlled multiplex PCR. Per the original workflow: The number of nucleated cells in each sample was estimated from the amplification of reference gene primers within the assay. To quantify the absolute abundance of each unique TCRbeta CDR3 rearrangement, sequence reads were collapsed and filtered. For each sample, productive Simpson clonality was calculated as the square root of Simpson's diversity index across productive rearrangements. The table was pulled from immuneACCESS by TCRdb, which kept in-frame rearrangements only. Such tables lose some clones; where checked, under half of the loss comes from unresolved V genes, and the rest has no known cause. Clone size and V and J calls were adopted from that table, with D and trimming inferred from the DNA. The sample table lists fewer than 250,000 clones, approximately 88% of them with a count of one. Clones ranked in the top ten supply over 3.5% of the sample.

The sample comes from a study of blood T cell repertoires in COVID-19 (dated by TCRdb to about 2020). Some background on the complete study: The collaborator samples originated in the United States, Italy and Spain and spanned the acute and convalescent phases of COVID-19. The material from the prospective study consisted of cDNA or gDNA derived from T cells, B-cell-depleted T cells, or PBMCs. The dataset comprised deeply sampled blood TCRbeta repertoires from subjects exposed to, actively infected with, or recovered from COVID-19. A freely available public database, intended as a resource for researchers studying the immune response to SARS-CoV-2, is where the repertoires were released. Samples came from the ongoing ImmuneRACE study (first 160 participants) plus 1,254 subjects from 6 global collaborators. The sample metadata nearly always contained a de-identified subject ID, COVID-19 status, age in years and sex. HLA class I and class II types, where available, came from metadata supplied by the sample provider rather than from assay-based typing. Beyond this particular receptor, the publication reports: The amount of clinical and demographic metadata varied by source and participant and was provided uncurated.

Participants in the prospective study were aged roughly 18 to 89 years, lived in about two dozen United States geographic areas, and enrolled through a virtual design. In the prospective study, participants were assigned to cohorts based on the clinical history participants reported in a screening survey and a study questionnaire. Exposed participants were defined as having been in contact with someone with a PCR-confirmed or clinician-diagnosed COVID-19 case within 2 weeks of study entry. In the prospective study, mobile phlebotomists collected whole blood, serum and a nasopharyngeal or oropharyngeal swab from each participant. Additional blood draws and questionnaires over an approximately 2-month period could optionally be provided by prospective study participants. Prospective study blood samples were shipped either frozen or at room temperature before DNA extraction. At the junction V is shortened by 4 bases and J by 0 bases, with 16 bases in between. The germline V gene provides CDR1 SGDLS and CDR2 YYNGEE. Taken from cysteine to phenylalanine, the CDR3 has 16 residues. Only CDR3 DNA is held: 48 bases, read in frame from base 1.

The chain links TRBV9 with TRBJ1-1; the D gene is perhaps TRBD1, on 5 matching bases. The sequencing sample was made of PBMCs or T cells enriched from blood (not recorded which). This receptor was obtained from a woman in her 30s who had been exposed to COVID-19. Here is the DNA: TGTGCCAGCAGCCCTCAGACAGCGCTACTGAACACTGAAGCTTTCTTT. Translation gives CASSPQTALLNTEAFF.